This TCR beta chain was documented in a study of regulatory T cells in long-lasting Graves disease. Time point given: persistent/refractory GD, antithyroid drugs over 5 years with positive TRAb. Extracted PBMC RNA gave rise to the TCR library. Assembly of TCR beta libraries relied on iRepertoire HTBI primers together with Arm-PCR of CDR3 regions. TCRdb reprocessed the multiplex PCR reads via MiXCR and lists one record per CDR3 protein. The table shows approximately 400,000 distinct CDR3 sequences, with 20% to 25% occurring only once. This clonotype has a count of ten or more. After removal of 1 base from V and 3 bases from J, the junction contained 12 bases not matched to a gene. There are 17 residues in the CDR3. The germline V gene encodes CDR1 MNHNS and CDR2 SASEGT.

The sample here was peripheral blood mononuclear cells (PBMCs), taken when the disease was refractory, from a patient treated with antithyroid drugs. This chain links TRBV6-1 with TRBJ2-7; TRBD2 agrees at 7 bases. The receptor was isolated from a female donor with Graves disease. CDR3 sequence reads: CASSEGDVGGGFYEQYF. CDR3 nucleotides: TGTGCCAGCAGTGAAGGCGATGTTGGGGGGGGGTTCTACGAGCAGTACTTC.